A single sample gave rise to the 20 T cell receptor beta chains below, sequenced in a study of T cell clones after liver transplantation. Profiled with immunoSEQ multiplex PCR; TCRdb holds only in-frame clones, not every one. The sample yields about 76,000 clones, 83% seen once. The input for sequencing was CD4+ T cells from blood, taken at the 22-month timepoint. These receptors all come from a human patient who received a liver transplant. Some T cells may be the graft donor's.

The table lists this clone with a count of one. The rearrangement uses TRBV6-4 and TRBJ1-5, with D possibly matching TRBD1 (5 bases). There are 12 residues in the CDR3. CDR1 and CDR2 (germline): MRHNA, SNTAGT. Trimming took off 8 bases at V and 5 bases at J, with 10 bases between the two ends. CDR3 in amino acids: CASFAGHQPQHF. For the CDR3, the DNA is TGTGCCAGCTTCGCAGGGCATCAGCCCCAGCATTTT.

This clone was seen more than once but under ten times. In DNA, the CDR3 is TGTGCCAGCAGCCCTCGGCCGGGGTCCGAGCAGTACTTC. This translates into CASSPRPGSEQYF. J is TRBJ2-7 and V is TRBV7-2, with D possibly being TRBD2 (5 bases). Trimming shortened V by 5 bases and J by 6 bases, and 14 bases separated the two germline ends. The CDR3 loop spans 13 amino acids. Germline V gene lookup returns CDR1 SGHTA and CDR2 FQGNSA.

This clone came up once. The V call is TRBV5-1, the J call TRBJ1-4; maybe TRBD1 (6 bases). V lost 4 bases and J 10 bases, leaving 20 bases between the germline ends. The CDR3 totals 15 residues. Germline V lookup: CDR1 SGHRS, CDR2 YFSETQ. Here the CDR3 reads CASSLRTDSSGKLFF. In DNA, the CDR3 is TGCGCCAGCAGCCTACGGACAGACTCTTCAGGAAAACTGTTTTTT.

This chain connects TRBV9 to TRBJ2-5; D uncertain. V lost 3 bases, J lost 5 bases, and 8 bases lay in between. This CDR3 is built from 12 residues. Germline CDR1 is SGDLS and CDR2 is YYNGEE. CDR3 in amino acids: CASSAVSETQYF. The CDR3 DNA sequence: TGTGCCAGCAGCGCCGTAAGCGAGACCCAGTACTTC.

This sequence joins TRBV7-2 and TRBJ2-5, with 8 bases fitting TRBD1. Germline V gene sequence: CDR1 SGHTA, CDR2 FQGNSA. Losses at the gene ends were 6 bases for V and 2 bases for J; bases not matched to a gene: 2. This CDR3 region has 13 residues. This CDR3 reads CASRRTGQETQYF. Written as DNA, the CDR3 is TGTGCCAGCAGAAGGACAGGGCAAGAGACCCAGTACTTC.

DNA for the CDR3: TGTGCCAGCAGCTTAGGGCAGGGAGTGGAGACCCAGTACTTC. It translates to CASSLGQGVETQYF. The chain combines TRBV11-2 with TRBJ2-5; D may correspond to TRBD1 or TRBD2 (5 bases each). V lost 1 base and J 5 bases, leaving 11 bases between the germline ends. The CDR3 loop spans 14 amino acids. The V gene's germline CDR1 is SGHAT and CDR2 FQNNGV.

This chain uses TRBV5-1 with TRBJ1-2; maybe TRBD1 (6 bases). CDR3 size: 15 residues. Germline CDR1 reads SGHRS; CDR2 reads YFSETQ. V shed 0 bases and J shed 2 bases, with 11 bases lying between them. Here the CDR3 reads CASSLGGGVNYGYTF. In DNA form, the CDR3 reads TGCGCCAGCAGCTTGGGAGGGGGAGTCAACTATGGCTACACCTTC.

The chain employs TRBV6-4 and TRBJ2-5; 11 bases align to TRBD2. This CDR3 comprises 18 residues. The germline V gene has CDR1 MRHNA and CDR2 SNTAGT. V dropped 6 bases and J dropped 6; count of bases not matched to a gene: 18. CDR3 sequence (DNA): TGTGCCAGCAGGACCCCGGGACTAGCGGACAAAAGACCGCAGACCCAGTACTTC. It yields the protein CASRTPGLADKRPQTQYF.

The J gene is TRBJ2-3, the V gene TRBV5-5, with D perhaps matching TRBD1 (5 bases). Germline V gives CDR1 SGHKS, CDR2 YYEKEE (reference sequence). V was shortened by 3 bases and J by 8 bases, with 19 bases between the two germline ends. CDR3 length: 15 residues. CDR3 in DNA: TGTGCCAGCAGCTCTGACAGTAGCCTAAGAGGTACGCAGTATTTT. Translation: CASSSDSSLRGTQYF.

The CDR3 sequence: CASSQGVAMNTGELFF. In nucleotides, the CDR3 is TGTGCCAGCAGCCAAGGCGTAGCGATGAACACCGGGGAGCTGTTTTTT. V usage is TRBV4-2 and J usage is TRBJ2-2, with D tentatively TRBD2 (5 bases). V was clipped by 1 base and J by 1 base, with 10 bases between them. Germline CDR1 LGHNA, CDR2 YNFKEQ. The CDR3 is 16 residues long.

This sequence joins TRBV4-2 and TRBJ2-7, with 7 bases that match TRBD1. V was pared by 0 bases and J by 6 bases, with 14 bases of the junction left unmatched. CDR1 and CDR2 (germline): LGHNA, YNFKEQ. CDR3 length: 17 residues. CDR3 amino acids: CASSQDIRRGTEVEQYF. The DNA for the CDR3 is TGTGCCAGCAGCCAAGATATCCGCAGGGGGACCGAGGTCGAGCAGTACTTC.

V gene TRBV2 combines with J gene TRBJ2-5; maybe TRBD2 (6 bases). V was clipped by 10 bases and J by 2 bases, with 20 bases between them. Germline CDR1 SNHLY, CDR2 FYNNEI. The CDR3 runs 15 residues. The CDR3 DNA sequence: TGTGCCACAGGGATGGGCGGGACGGGGCAAGAGACCCAGTACTTC. This translates into CATGMGGTGQETQYF.

The genes are TRBV5-5 and TRBJ2-7, with 7 bases identical to TRBD1. The CDR3 is 14 residues long. V was pared by 4 bases and J by 2 bases, with 6 bases of the junction left unmatched. Germline loops: CDR1 SGHKS, CDR2 YYEKEE (reference sequence). CDR3 DNA sequence: TGTGCCAGCAGCCAACAGGGGTCGACCTACGAGCAGTACTTC. It yields the protein CASSQQGSTYEQYF.

This clone was counted between two and nine times. V and J are TRBV10-3 and TRBJ2-6, with D possibly matching TRBD1 (6 bases). The CDR3 covers 12 residues. The germline V gene encodes CDR1 ENHRY and CDR2 SYGVKD. The V gene lost 10 bases and the J gene lost 4 bases, with 8 bases spanning the gap. In nucleotides, the CDR3 is TGTGCCAACGGACAGGGGGCCAACGTCCTGACTTTC. It encodes CANGQGANVLTF.

This clone was detected once. This rearrangement joins TRBV18 to TRBJ1-2, with D unclear. The CDR3 has 17 amino acids. Trimming removed 3 bases from V and 0 bases from J, with 17 bases in between. Germline V lookup: CDR1 KGHSH, CDR2 LQKENI. The CDR3 DNA reads as TGTGCCAGCTCACCGGCGAAGGCAGGAGAGACTAACTATGGCTACACCTTC. Protein: CASSPAKAGETNYGYTF.

The V call is TRBV5-1, the J call TRBJ2-7; a possible D gene is TRBD2 (6 bases). The CDR3 spans 15 residues. Germline V gene sequence: CDR1 SGHRS, CDR2 YFSETQ. Trimming stripped 0 bases from V and 0 bases from J, with 10 bases between. CDR3 in DNA: TGCGCCAGCAGCTTGGGGAGGGCCTTCTCCTACGAGCAGTACTTC. It yields the protein CASSLGRAFSYEQYF.

There are a few counts of this clone. The chain recombines TRBV9 with TRBJ2-5; D ambiguous. V lost 0 bases, J lost 3 bases, and 9 bases lay in between. The CDR3 runs to 14 residues. CDR1 and CDR2 (germline): SGDLS, YYNGEE. Here the CDR3 DNA reads TGTGCCAGCAGCGTAGGGGTTTCTAAAGAGACCCAGTACTTC. Its protein is CASSVGVSKETQYF.

Regarding this clone: Mismatch with germline at one junction end may stem from a read error. This chain uses TRBV7-9 with TRBJ1-6, with unresolved D. The CDR3 length is 14 residues. The V gene's germline CDR1 is SEHNR and CDR2 FQNEAQ (reference sequence). CDR3 sequence reads: CATSSQYPNSPLHF. The CDR3 nucleotides are TGTGCCACCAGCTCCCAATATCCGAATTCACCCCTCCACTTT.

The chain uses TRBV6-4 and TRBJ2-1; 10 bases agree with TRBD2. There are 14 residues in the CDR3. Trimming at V came to 7 bases and at J to 6 bases, leaving 6 bases not matched to a gene. The germline V gene has CDR1 MRHNA and CDR2 SNTAGT. The CDR3 here is CASTQAGGSNEQFF. CDR3 bases: TGTGCCAGCACCCAAGCGGGGGGGAGCAATGAGCAGTTCTTC.

V gene TRBV10-3 combines with J gene TRBJ2-7; a weak D match, TRBD2 (6 bases). The V end was cut by 3 bases, the J end by 4 bases, with 16 bases between. Germline assignment: CDR1 ENHRY and CDR2 SYGVKD. The CDR3 sequence is 15 residues long. CDR3 nucleotide sequence: TGTGCCATCAGTGACGCTAGCGCAAGCCCATACGAGCAGTACTTC. Translating gives CAISDASASPYEQYF.